This T cell receptor (beta chain) was recovered during a study of blood T cells in healthy people across ages. There are 15 residues in the CDR3. Trimming cost V 5 bases and J 4 bases, with 17 bases left between them. Germline-derived CDR1 and CDR2 are SEHNR and FQNEAQ (reference sequence). Alongside a J-beta primer mix, a sample-barcoded 5' primer served in a second PCR lasting roughly 6 to 11 cycles. TCRdb re-derived calls from the 5' RACE reads in MiXCR, one entry per CDR3 protein. The data hold roughly 800,000 distinct CDR3 sequences, with roughly 64% observed a single time. V usage is TRBV7-9 and J usage is TRBJ1-2, with D possibly matching TRBD1 (5 bases). The receptor was derived from a man aged 30 to 45 in good health. The sample was blood. The CDR3 region has the DNA TGTGCCAGCAGCCTTCCCTCGGTGCAGGGCTATGGCTACACCTTC. It translates to CASSLPSVQGYGYTF. Full variable domain (remainder filled in from reference TRBV7-9 and TRBJ1-2): DTGVSQNPRHKITKRGQNVTFRCDPISEHNRLYWYRQTLGQGPEFLTYFQNEAQLEKSRLLSDRFSAERPKGSFSTLEIQRTEQGDSAMYLCASSLPSVQGYGYTFGSGTRLTVV.